This T cell receptor (beta chain) was found in a study of beta chain features in type 1 diabetes. Every bit of the isolated RNA underwent reverse transcription, so sequencing read expressed TCRB transcripts. Sequenced by immunoSEQ multiplex PCR; TCRdb stores in-frame clones only, minus some. The data show a few hundred thousand clones, more than 12% seen once. The germline CDR1 and CDR2 sequences are SGDLS and YYNGEE. Trimming stripped 0 bases from V and 1 base from J, with 13 bases between. The CDR3 is made up of 16 amino acids. Sequenced input: naive CD4+ T cells from blood. The clonotype was recovered from a woman aged 18 to 35 in good health. The V call is TRBV9, the J call TRBJ2-5, with D uncertain. The CDR3 DNA reads as TGTGCCAGCAGCGTAGCTCTAATAGCCTCCCAAGAGACCCAGTACTTC. This translates into CASSVALIASQETQYF. Using reference TRBV9 and TRBJ2-5 for the parts outside the CDR3, the full variable domain is DSGVTQTPKHLITATGQRVTLRCSPRSGDLSVYWYQQSLDQGLQFLIQYYNGEERAKGNILERFSAQQFPDLHSELNLSSLELGDSALYFCASSVALIASQETQYFGPGTRLLVL.